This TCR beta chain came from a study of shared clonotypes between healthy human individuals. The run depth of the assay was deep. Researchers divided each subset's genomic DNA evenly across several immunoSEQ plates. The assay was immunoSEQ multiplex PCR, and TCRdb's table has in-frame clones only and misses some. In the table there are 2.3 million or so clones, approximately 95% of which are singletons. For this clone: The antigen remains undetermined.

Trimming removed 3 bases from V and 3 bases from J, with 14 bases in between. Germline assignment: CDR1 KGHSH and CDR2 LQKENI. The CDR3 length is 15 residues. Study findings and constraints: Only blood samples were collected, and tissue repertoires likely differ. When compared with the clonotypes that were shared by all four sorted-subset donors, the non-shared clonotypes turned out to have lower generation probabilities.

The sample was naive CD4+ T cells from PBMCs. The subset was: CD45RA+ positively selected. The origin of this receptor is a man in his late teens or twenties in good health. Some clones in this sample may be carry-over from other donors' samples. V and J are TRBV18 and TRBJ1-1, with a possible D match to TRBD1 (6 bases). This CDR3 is CASSPTRGPDTEAFF. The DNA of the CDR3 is TGTGCCAGCTCACCCACGCGGGGGCCTGACACTGAAGCTTTCTTT.